This T cell receptor beta chain derives from a study of CD8 T cells in Susac syndrome. Negative isolation yielded CD4+ and CD8+ T cells, and FACS enriched TEMRA cells. The germline gives CDR1 MNHEY, CDR2 SVGEGT. After removal of 6 bases from V and 4 bases from J, the junction contained 7 bases not matched to a gene. The CDR3 extends over 15 amino acids. RNA amounts of about 0.45 to 1 ug underwent reverse transcription with random hexamers. Amplification of TCR beta CDR3 by immunoSEQ multiplex PCR spanned 54 Vbeta and 13 Jbeta. TCRdb fed the immunoSEQ multiplex PCR reads into MiXCR, producing one record per CDR3 protein. The table has approximately 74,000 distinct CDR3 sequences, just over 90% seen once.

The chain couples TRBV6-2 or TRBV6-3 to TRBJ2-7; TRBD2 agrees at 12 bases. The receptor comes from a human donor with Susac syndrome. Sequenced: CD4+ T cells from PBMCs. The CDR3 loop reads CASRLATSGGYEQYF. The CDR3 DNA sequence: TGTGCCAGCAGATTAGCGACTAGCGGGGGTTACGAGCAGTACTTC.